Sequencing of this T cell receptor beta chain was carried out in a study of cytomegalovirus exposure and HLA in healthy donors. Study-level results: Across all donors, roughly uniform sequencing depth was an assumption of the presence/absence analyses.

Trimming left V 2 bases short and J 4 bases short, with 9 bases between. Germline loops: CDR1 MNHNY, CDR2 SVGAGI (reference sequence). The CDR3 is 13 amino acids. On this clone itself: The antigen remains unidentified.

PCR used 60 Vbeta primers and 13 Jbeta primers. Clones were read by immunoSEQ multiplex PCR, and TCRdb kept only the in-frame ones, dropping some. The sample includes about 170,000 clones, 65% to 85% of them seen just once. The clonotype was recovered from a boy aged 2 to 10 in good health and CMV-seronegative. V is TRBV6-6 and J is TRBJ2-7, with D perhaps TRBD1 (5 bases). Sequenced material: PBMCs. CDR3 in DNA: TGTGCCAGCAGTTACGGCAGGGAATACGAGCAGTACTTC. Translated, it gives CASSYGREYEQYF.